The clone carrying this T cell receptor (beta chain) was seen only a few times. Its cognate antigen is unknown. Every donor was a Caucasian adult from Nashville, Tennessee. The germline V gene encodes CDR1 SGHVS and CDR2 FNYEAQ. The V end was cut by 5 bases, the J end by 0 bases, with 10 bases between. This CDR3 comprises 14 residues. The sample belongs to a study of shared clonotypes between healthy human individuals. Study background: Researchers assigned three CD4 naive, three CD4 memory, two CD8 naive and one CD8 memory plate to each donor. Study outcomes and limitations: Memory subsets generally showed smaller estimated richness than naive subsets did. Non-shared clonotypes had lower generation probabilities than clonotypes shared by all four sorted-subset donors.

TCRdb's copy holds only in-frame clones and misses some; the assay was immunoSEQ multiplex PCR. The sample carries 100,000 or so clones, around 71% recorded once. The sample taken for sequencing was memory CD8+ T cells sorted from blood. Subset in this sample: CD45RO+ cells pooled with CCR7-negative TemRA cells. The source is a woman aged 30 to 39 in good health. This sequence joins TRBV7-6 and TRBJ2-5, with D uncertain. The CDR3 DNA sequence: TGTGCCAGCAGCCCGAGCGACTACCAAGAGACCCAGTACTTC. Amino acid sequence: CASSPSDYQETQYF. The full variable domain, completed using reference TRBV7-6 and TRBJ2-5, is GAGVSQSPRYKVTKRGQDVALRCDPISGHVSLYWYRQALGQGPEFLTYFNYEAQQDKSGLPNDRFSAERPEGSISTLTIQRTEQRDSAMYRCASSPSDYQETQYFGPGTRLLVL.